These 16 T cell receptor beta chains came from one sample sequenced in a study of radiotherapy plus CTLA-4 blockade in lung cancer. Clones were read by immunoSEQ multiplex PCR, and TCRdb kept only the in-frame ones, dropping some. The data show tens of thousands of clones, with about 69% seen just once and over 12% held by the top ten. The sample here was peripheral blood, taken from a patient treated with radiotherapy plus ipilimumab. The receptors here all came from a human donor with non-small cell lung cancer that progressed on radiotherapy plus ipilimumab.

V usage is TRBV29-1 and J usage is TRBJ2-1; TRBD2 matches 13 bases. Germline V gives CDR1 SQVTM, CDR2 ANQGSEA. Trimming took 2 bases from V and 2 from J; bases not matched to a gene: 9. CDR3 length equals 18 residues. CDR3 sequence: CSVEFSGTSGNTYNEQFF. DNA for the CDR3: TGCAGCGTTGAATTCTCCGGGACTAGCGGGAACACCTACAATGAGCAGTTCTTC.

This rearrangement joins TRBV19 to TRBJ1-4; 8 bases are a match to TRBD1. Germline lookup yields CDR1 LNHDA and CDR2 SQIVND (reference sequence). V gave up 3 bases and J gave up 4 bases; unmatched junction bases: 7. This CDR3 contains 16 residues. DNA for the CDR3: TGTGCCAGTAGTATCCGAGGACAGGGAAATAATGAAAAACTGTTTTTT. The encoded protein is CASSIRGQGNNEKLFF.

This clone was counted once. The rearrangement links TRBV5-4 to TRBJ2-3, with D possibly matching TRBD2 (5 bases). V gave up 6 bases and J gave up 5 bases, with 10 bases separating them. CDR3 length equals 12 residues. Germline CDR1 is SGHNT and CDR2 is YYREEE (reference sequence). The CDR3 is CASTGGGDTQYF. The CDR3 DNA reads TGTGCCAGCACCGGCGGAGGAGATACGCAGTATTTT.

As to this clone: The junction shows a germline mismatch at one end, possibly a read error. V and J are TRBV9 and TRBJ2-1; 8 bases are a match to TRBD2. CDR3 length: 15 residues. Germline lookup yields CDR1 SGDLS and CDR2 YYNGEE. The CDR3: CASSVNGRADNEQLF. The CDR3 DNA sequence: TGTGCCAGCAGCGTAAACGGGAGGGCCGACAATGAGCAGCTCTTC.

The table lists this clone with a few counts. The chain employs TRBV19 and TRBJ2-7, with a tentative D call TRBD2 (6 bases). This CDR3 comprises 13 residues. V was pared by 1 base and J by 5 bases, with 9 bases between. CDR1 is LNHDA and CDR2 is SQIVND in the germline V gene (reference sequence). The CDR3 is CASSIAGGDEQYF. The CDR3 DNA follows: TGTGCCAGTAGTATAGCCGGGGGAGACGAGCAGTACTTC.

This chain uses TRBV6-4 with TRBJ2-3, with 12 bases aligning to TRBD2. The CDR3 contains 17 residues. V trimming: 0 bases; J trimming: 3 bases; junction bases outside the gene matches: 4. Germline assignment: CDR1 MRHNA and CDR2 SNTAGT. The CDR3 protein is CASSDSTSGSGTDTQYF. The CDR3 DNA sequence: TGTGCCAGCAGTGACTCGACTAGCGGGAGTGGGACAGATACGCAGTATTTT.

This chain joins TRBV28 and TRBJ1-5, with D unclear. The CDR3 spans 13 residues. Germline-derived CDR1 and CDR2 are MDHEN and SYDVKM. V was clipped by 3 bases and J by 5 bases, with 8 bases between them. The CDR3 DNA reads TGTGCCAGCAGTTTCGAGGATGATCAGCCCCAGCATTTT. Protein sequence: CASSFEDDQPQHF. Full variable domain (outside the CDR3, taken from reference TRBV28 and TRBJ1-5): DVKVTQSSRYLVKRTGEKVFLECVQDMDHENMFWYRQDPGLGLRLIYFSYDVKMKEKGDIPEGYSVSREKKERFSLILESASTNQTSMYLCASSFEDDQPQHFGDGTRLSIL.

The CDR3 loop reads CAIRYGARGTDTQYF. In DNA, the CDR3 is TGTGCCATCAGATACGGGGCCAGAGGGACAGATACGCAGTATTTT. The gene calls are TRBV10-3 and TRBJ2-3; D could derive from TRBD1 or TRBD2 (5 bases each). V was cut by 6 bases and J by 3 bases, with 16 bases left in between. The CDR3 runs to 15 residues. Per germline, CDR1 ENHRY and CDR2 SYGVKD.

The chain uses TRBV27 and TRBJ2-1, with 8 bases matching TRBD2. The CDR3 is 16 residues long. V lost 0 bases and J lost 5; bases outside the gene matches: 6. The germline gives CDR1 MNHEY, CDR2 SMNVEV (reference sequence). As DNA, the CDR3 is TGTGCCAGCAGTTTATCCTACGCGGGGGGAAACAATGAGCAGTTCTTC. This sequence encodes CASSLSYAGGNNEQFF.

This chain joins TRBV19 and TRBJ2-2, with a tentative D call TRBD1 (6 bases). The CDR3 has 14 amino acids. Germline CDR1 LNHDA, CDR2 SQIVND (reference sequence). V was clipped by 7 bases and J by 1 base, with 10 bases between them. The CDR3 coding sequence is TGTGCCAGTAACCAGGGGCTGAACACCGGGGAGCTGTTTTTT. Translation: CASNQGLNTGELFF.

The chain uses TRBV20-1 and TRBJ2-3; D remains ambiguous. V lost 3 bases and J lost 6, with 4 bases in between. CDR3 size: 10 residues. Per germline, CDR1 DFQATT and CDR2 SNEGSKA (reference sequence). CDR3 residues: CSASWDTQYF. The CDR3 DNA reads TGCAGTGCTAGCTGGGATACGCAGTATTTT.

The chain employs TRBV4-1 and TRBJ1-2; tentatively, D is TRBD1 (6 bases). V lost 4 bases to trimming and J lost 5 bases, with 20 bases between them. In germline, CDR1 is MGHRA, CDR2 YSYEKL. The CDR3 sequence is 16 residues long. CDR3 DNA: TGCGCCAGCAGCCCGGGACCTACAGGGACGGGGTATGGCTACACCTTC. Translation gives CASSPGPTGTGYGYTF.

The chain joins TRBV4-3 to TRBJ2-7, with TRBD1 matching 8 bases. Germline V CDR1 and CDR2: LGHNA, YSLEER. This CDR3 has 16 amino acids. J lost 3 bases, V lost 5 bases, and 12 bases had no gene match. In DNA form, the CDR3 reads TGCGCCAGCAGCGAAGGAAGACAGGGGAAGTACTACGAGCAGTACTTC. Its translation: CASSEGRQGKYYEQYF.

The rearrangement links TRBV6-1 to TRBJ2-1; 9 bases are shared with TRBD2. The CDR3 has 15 amino acids. J was trimmed by 8 bases and V by 6 bases; bases with no gene match: 11. CDR1 is MNHNS, CDR2 SASEGT, per germline. The CDR3 nucleotides are TGTGCCAGCAGGAGGGGACTAGCCTTGGGAGATGAGCAGTTCTTC. Amino acid sequence: CASRRGLALGDEQFF.

The gene calls are TRBV28 and TRBJ1-2; 8 bases agree with TRBD1. The CDR3 length is 13 residues. Germline V gene data show CDR1 as MDHEN and CDR2 as SYDVKM. The trim removed 6 bases at V and 6 bases at J, leaving 6 bases unmatched. The CDR3 loop is CASSLGQEDGYTF. DNA for the CDR3: TGTGCCAGCAGCCTGGGACAGGAGGATGGCTACACCTTC.

By proportion, this clone is large. The rearrangement joins TRBV6-5 to TRBJ1-1; D perhaps matches TRBD1 (6 bases). V was cut by 2 bases and J by 2 bases, with 9 bases left in between. Germline loops: CDR1 MNHEY, CDR2 SVGAGI. The CDR3 runs to 14 residues. CDR3 sequence reads: CASSYGGQNTEAFF. CDR3 bases: TGTGCCAGCAGTTACGGGGGGCAAAACACTGAAGCTTTCTTT.